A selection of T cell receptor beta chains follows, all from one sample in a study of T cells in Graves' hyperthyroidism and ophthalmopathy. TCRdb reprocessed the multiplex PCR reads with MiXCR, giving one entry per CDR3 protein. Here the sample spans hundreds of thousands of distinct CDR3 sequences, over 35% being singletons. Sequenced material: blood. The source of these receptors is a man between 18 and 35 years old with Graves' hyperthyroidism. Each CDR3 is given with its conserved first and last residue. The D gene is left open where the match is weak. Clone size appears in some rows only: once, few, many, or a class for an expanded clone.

CDR3aa: CASSVGTGAITGELFF
CDR3nt: TGTGCCAGCAGCGTCGGGACAGGGGCCATTACCGGGGAGCTGTTTTTT
j_gene: TRBJ2-2
abundance: .
d_gene: TRBD1
v_gene: TRBV9

CDR3aa: CASSMGGANVLTF
CDR3nt: TGTGCCAGTAGTATGGGTGGGGCCAACGTCCTGACTTTC
j_gene: TRBJ2-6
abundance: many
d_gene: .
v_gene: TRBV19

CDR3aa: CASSPRQGNTEAFF
CDR3nt: TGTGCCAGCAGCCCCAGACAGGGAAACACTGAAGCTTTCTTT
j_gene: TRBJ1-1
abundance: many
d_gene: TRBD1
v_gene: TRBV7-9

CDR3aa: CSAGSHMNTEAFF
CDR3nt: TGCAGTGCAGGGTCTCACATGAACACTGAAGCTTTCTTT
j_gene: TRBJ1-1
abundance: many
d_gene: .
v_gene: TRBV20-1

CDR3aa: CSAPRMTDGGPEAFF
CDR3nt: TGCAGTGCTCCCCGGATGACTGACGGGGGCCCTGAAGCTTTCTTT
j_gene: TRBJ1-1
abundance: .
d_gene: .
v_gene: TRBV20-1

CDR3aa: CASSGRGLWTEAFF
CDR3nt: TGTGCCAGCAGTGGCAGGGGGCTTTGGACTGAAGCTTTCTTT
j_gene: TRBJ1-1
abundance: .
d_gene: TRBD1
v_gene: TRBV6-5

CDR3aa: CASSSLQGLNTEAFF
CDR3nt: TGCGCCAGCAGCTCTCTACAGGGCCTGAACACTGAAGCTTTCTTT
j_gene: TRBJ1-1
abundance: .
d_gene: .
v_gene: TRBV5-1

CDR3aa: CAISESSGTEAFF
CDR3nt: TGTGCCATCAGTGAGTCGAGCGGAACTGAAGCTTTCTTT
j_gene: TRBJ1-1
abundance: many
d_gene: .
v_gene: TRBV10-3

CDR3aa: CAVSMTADSNQPQHF
CDR3nt: TGTGCCGTCTCTATGACAGCCGATAGCAATCAGCCCCAGCATTTT
j_gene: TRBJ1-5
abundance: .
d_gene: .
v_gene: TRBV2

CDR3aa: CSAEGGGGQSYEQYF
CDR3nt: TGCAGTGCCGAGGGGGGCGGGGGCCAATCCTACGAGCAGTACTTC
j_gene: TRBJ2-7
abundance: .
d_gene: .
v_gene: TRBV20-1

CDR3aa: CASGISGANVLTF
CDR3nt: TGCGCCAGTGGAATCTCTGGGGCCAACGTCCTGACTTTC
j_gene: TRBJ2-6
abundance: many
d_gene: .
v_gene: TRBV10-2

CDR3aa: CSAREGTGVREQYF
CDR3nt: TGCAGTGCTAGGGAGGGGACAGGGGTTCGGGAGCAGTACTTC
j_gene: TRBJ2-7
abundance: .
d_gene: TRBD1
v_gene: TRBV20-1

CDR3aa: CASSPFLFYAGTEAFF
CDR3nt: TGTGCCAGCAGCCCATTCCTCTTTTACGCGGGGACTGAAGCTTTCTTT
j_gene: TRBJ1-1
abundance: .
d_gene: .
v_gene: TRBV7-9

CDR3aa: CASSLGGLPETQYF
CDR3nt: TGTGCCAGCAGCTTAGGGGGACTACCTGAGACCCAGTACTTC
j_gene: TRBJ2-5
abundance: many
d_gene: TRBD2
v_gene: TRBV7-6

CDR3aa: CSAGRGNEQYF
CDR3nt: TGCAGTGCCGGGAGAGGGAACGAGCAGTACTTC
j_gene: TRBJ2-7
abundance: many
d_gene: .
v_gene: TRBV20-1

CDR3aa: CSVGGQGANVLTF
CDR3nt: TGCAGCGTTGGCGGACAGGGGGCCAACGTCCTGACTTTC
j_gene: TRBJ2-6
abundance: .
d_gene: .
v_gene: TRBV29-1

CDR3aa: CSVVGTGGDGYTF
CDR3nt: TGCAGCGTCGTTGGGACAGGGGGCGATGGCTACACCTTC
j_gene: TRBJ1-2
abundance: .
d_gene: TRBD1
v_gene: TRBV29-1